What follows are 17 T cell receptor beta chains derived from one specimen sequenced in a study of blood T cell repertoires in COVID-19. Method: immunoSEQ multiplex PCR; TCRdb's copy keeps in-frame clones and lacks some. Of some 64,000 clones in the sample, roughly three quarters were seen once. Material for sequencing was peripheral blood. These receptors were obtained from a woman older than 75 with active or convalescent COVID-19.

This clone was detected only a few times. V usage is TRBV11-1 and J usage is TRBJ2-1; 7 bases map to TRBD2. The CDR3 spans 14 residues. With 6 bases clipped from V and 4 bases from J, the junction kept 6 bases outside the gene matches. Germline V gene sequence: CDR1 SGHAT, CDR2 FQDESV (reference sequence). As DNA, the CDR3 is TGTGCCAGCAGGAAGACTAGCCCTTACAATGAGCAGTTCTTC. As protein: CASRKTSPYNEQFF.

In nucleotides, the CDR3 is TGTGCCAGCAGCCGCGTAGCGGCCGGGGAGCTGTTTTTT. Its protein product is CASSRVAAGELFF. The gene calls are TRBV3-1 (or the pseudogene TRBV3-2) and TRBJ2-2, with a weak D call TRBD2 (6 bases). The CDR3 has 13 residues. V was cut by 4 bases and J by 6 bases, with 9 bases left in between. CDR1 LGHDT and CDR2 YNNKEL come from the germline V gene (reference sequence).

This clone appeared a single time. The chain combines TRBV15 with TRBJ2-7; D not resolved. Germline V gene sequence: CDR1 LNHNV, CDR2 YYDKDF (reference sequence). The CDR3 runs 16 residues. The V end lost 0 bases, the J end lost 4 bases, and 16 bases lay between the germline ends. Written as DNA, the CDR3 is TGTGCCACCAGCAGAGATTTGGGCCAGATGGCGTACGAGCAGTACTTC. Its translation is CATSRDLGQMAYEQYF.

The chain links TRBV6-5 to TRBJ2-7; 8 bases match TRBD1. V shed 0 bases and J 2 bases; nucleotides not matched to a gene: 3. Germline CDR1 and CDR2: MNHEY and SVGAGI. The CDR3 extends over 15 amino acids. In nucleotides, the CDR3 is TGTGCCAGCAGTTACTCGAGCAGGGGGCCCTACGAGCAGTACTTC. It translates to CASSYSSRGPYEQYF.

The rearrangement joins TRBV7-3 to TRBJ2-1, with 8 bases fitting TRBD2. V shed 5 bases and J 3 bases; nucleotides not matched to a gene: 6. The CDR3 length is 15 residues. The germline gives CDR1 SGHTA, CDR2 FQGTGA. As DNA, the CDR3 is TGTGCCAGCAGCCGTCTTGCGGGGGGCTACAATGAGCAGTTCTTC. Its protein is CASSRLAGGYNEQFF.

The V call is TRBV7-3, the J call TRBJ2-1, with TRBD2 as a possible D gene (5 bases). V dropped 5 bases and J dropped 2 bases, with 10 bases sitting between them. The CDR3 covers 14 residues. Germline loops: CDR1 SGHTA, CDR2 FQGTGA. This CDR3 reads CASSPGSTYNEQFF. The CDR3 DNA sequence: TGTGCCAGCAGCCCGGGGAGCACCTACAATGAGCAGTTCTTC.

The V and J genes are TRBV2 and TRBJ2-1; 8 bases agree with TRBD2. The V gene's germline CDR1 is SNHLY and CDR2 FYNNEI. V shed 2 bases, J shed 7 bases, and the junction held 4 bases outside the gene matches. CDR3 size: 14 residues. Here the CDR3 DNA reads TGTGCCAGCAGTGAACGGGGGGGCCTGAATGAGCAGTTCTTC. Translated, it gives CASSERGGLNEQFF.

This clone came up a few times. The chain couples TRBV2 to TRBJ2-7, with D possibly TRBD1 on 6 matching bases. The germline V gene encodes CDR1 SNHLY and CDR2 FYNNEI. The CDR3 extends over 14 amino acids. The germline V and J ends were trimmed by 4 bases and 6 bases, with 16 bases remaining between them. The DNA of the CDR3 is TGTGCCAGCAGTGGAGACAGGTCCTATGGCGAGCAGTACTTC. This translates into CASSGDRSYGEQYF.

This clone was observed once. The V call is TRBV7-2, the J call TRBJ2-1; 8 positions agree with TRBD2. J was trimmed by 3 bases and V by 6 bases; bases with no gene match: 7. The CDR3 runs to 15 residues. Germline CDR1 reads SGHTA; CDR2 reads FQGNSA. CDR3 nucleotide sequence: TGTGCCAGCAGGAAGACTAGCGCTCACTACAATGAGCAGTTCTTC. Protein sequence: CASRKTSAHYNEQFF.

The chain couples TRBV5-6 to TRBJ2-5; tentative D call: TRBD2 (7 bases). The germline gives CDR1 SGHDT, CDR2 YYEEEE. V lost 0 bases to trimming and J lost 3 bases, with 12 bases between them. The CDR3 contains 15 residues. The CDR3 spells CASSLEGGPKETQYF. The DNA of the CDR3 is TGTGCCAGCAGCTTGGAGGGGGGGCCTAAAGAGACCCAGTACTTC. The variable domain in full, with the rest retrieved from reference TRBV5-6 and TRBJ2-5, is DAGVTQSPTHLIKTRGQQVTLRCSPKSGHDTVSWYQQALGQGPQFIFQYYEEEERQRGNFPDRFSGHQFPNYSSELNVNALLLGDSALYLCASSLEGGPKETQYFGPGTRLLVL.

The chain employs TRBV3-1 (or the pseudogene TRBV3-2) and TRBJ2-7; TRBD1 agrees at 7 bases. The CDR3 spans 17 residues. Per germline, CDR1 LGHDT and CDR2 YNNKEL (reference sequence). Unmatched junction bases numbered 15, after V lost 0 bases and J lost 7 bases. The CDR3 loop is CASSQDLFRDSQREQYF. CDR3 nucleotide sequence: TGTGCCAGCAGCCAAGATCTCTTCCGGGACAGTCAGAGGGAGCAGTACTTC.

V gene TRBV3-1 (or the pseudogene TRBV3-2) combines with J gene TRBJ2-1; D gene ambiguous. Germline loops: CDR1 LGHDT, CDR2 YNNKEL (reference sequence). Trimming removed 1 base at V and 1 base at J, with 11 bases between. This CDR3 has 16 residues. The CDR3 sequence is CASSQVRQVSYNEQFF. CDR3 bases: TGTGCCAGCAGCCAAGTAAGGCAGGTTTCCTACAATGAGCAGTTCTTC.

This rearrangement joins TRBV5-1 to TRBJ1-2, with TRBD1 matching over 8 bases. Germline CDR1 reads SGHRS; CDR2 reads YFSETQ. The CDR3 consists of 14 residues. The V gene end was trimmed by 4 bases and the J gene end by 7 bases; junction bases not matched to a gene: 9. Written as DNA, the CDR3 is TGCGCCAGCAGCCCGAAGACAGGGGCGAGTGGCTACACCTTC. It translates to CASSPKTGASGYTF. The full variable domain, completed using reference TRBV5-1 and TRBJ1-2, is KAGVTQTPRYLIKTRGQQVTLSCSPISGHRSVSWYQQTPGQGLQFLFEYFSETQRNKGNFPGRFSGRQFSNSRSEMNVSTLELGDSALYLCASSPKTGASGYTFGSGTRLTVV.

This clone is a singleton in its sample. The chain carries TRBV5-4 and TRBJ2-3; D may be TRBD2 (6 bases). V lost 2 bases to trimming and J lost 3 bases, with 10 bases between them. CDR3 length equals 14 residues. In germline, CDR1 is SGHNT, CDR2 YYREEE (reference sequence). The CDR3 spells CASSLGTVTDTQYF. The CDR3 bases are TGTGCCAGCAGCTTAGGGACTGTGACAGATACGCAGTATTTT.

The chain recombines TRBV5-1 with TRBJ2-2; D remains unclear. The CDR3 spans 14 residues. The ends were cut back, 0 bases at V and 4 bases at J, with 7 bases in the middle. Germline V gives CDR1 SGHRS, CDR2 YFSETQ. The CDR3 DNA sequence: TGCGCCAGCAGCTTGGGGCAGATCACCGGGGAGCTGTTTTTT. Its protein product is CASSLGQITGELFF.

The chain couples TRBV5-1 to TRBJ1-1, with a tentative D call TRBD1 (5 bases). The CDR3 has 13 amino acids. The V gene's germline CDR1 is SGHRS and CDR2 YFSETQ. The V gene lost 9 bases and the J gene lost 1 base, with 13 bases spanning the gap. CDR3 sequence reads: CATSRVSNTEAFF. CDR3 DNA sequence: TGCGCCACATCCAGGGTGTCGAACACTGAAGCTTTCTTT.

The chain joins TRBV27 to TRBJ1-4; possibly TRBD1 for D (6 bases). The CDR3 spans 15 residues. V was pared by 5 bases and J by 8 bases, with 18 bases between. The germline V gene has CDR1 MNHEY and CDR2 SMNVEV (reference sequence). The CDR3 bases are TGTGCCAGCAGTGGAATACAGGGCTCAGGGGAAAAACTGTTTTTT. It encodes CASSGIQGSGEKLFF.